This T cell receptor (beta chain) came from a study of blood T cell repertoires in COVID-19. Trimming cost V 5 bases and J 7 bases; bases outside gene matches: 4. CDR1 is SQVTM, CDR2 ANQGSEA, per germline. The CDR3 covers 13 residues. Sequencing was performed with immunoSEQ multiplex PCR; in TCRdb, only in-frame clones are kept and a portion is missing. The profile shows around 93,000 clones, over 70% of them singletons. This TCR derives from a man at least 80 years old with acute or convalescent COVID-19. This chain connects TRBV29-1 to TRBJ2-2, with 10 bases identical to TRBD1. What was sequenced was peripheral blood. The CDR3 protein is CSVRQGAGGELFF. The CDR3 coding sequence is TGCAGCGTTCGACAGGGGGCTGGCGGGGAGCTGTTTTTT.